Each of the 28 T cell receptor beta chains below was sequenced from the same sample in a study of T cell repertoires in cytomegalovirus infection. TCRdb independently ran MiXCR on the reads; one entry per CDR3 protein. The sample comprises some 400,000 distinct CDR3 sequences, approximately 30% of which are singletons, and roughly 15% rests with the top ten. The specimen sequenced was PBMCs. These receptor sequences come from a human donor in good health (CMV status not recorded). Some clones in this sample may be carry-over from other donors' samples.

This clonotype has more than one count but fewer than ten. This chain connects TRBV7-8 to TRBJ1-5; D ambiguous. V was pared by 3 bases and J by 0 bases, with 9 bases between. Germline CDR1 SGHVS, CDR2 FQNEAQ. The CDR3 runs 15 residues. The CDR3 region is CASSFTRNSNQPQHF. The CDR3 DNA reads TGTGCCAGCAGCTTTACGCGGAATAGCAATCAGCCCCAGCATTTT.

Points on this clonotype: One end of the junction does not line up with germline, which may come from a read error. The rearrangement links TRBV10-3 to TRBJ2-1; D may be TRBD1 (6 bases). Germline V gene lookup returns CDR1 ENHRY and CDR2 SYGVKD. This CDR3 region has 12 residues. DNA for the CDR3: TGTGCCATCAGTGAGTGGGACAATGCGCAGTTCTTC. Amino acid sequence: CAISEWDNAQFF.

This clonotype was seen ten or more times. This chain connects TRBV7-2 to TRBJ1-1, with TRBD1 matching 7 bases. With V trimmed by 3 bases and J by 4 bases, 5 bases remained unmatched. Germline V gene sequence: CDR1 SGHTA, CDR2 FQGNSA. The CDR3 totals 14 residues. The CDR3 DNA sequence: TGTGCCAGCAGCTTTGGCAGGGGGAGCACTGAAGCTTTCTTT. Translation: CASSFGRGSTEAFF.

This clonotype was counted many times. This rearrangement joins TRBV2 to TRBJ2-2; TRBD1 aligns across 7 bases. Per germline, CDR1 SNHLY and CDR2 FYNNEI. The CDR3 has 16 amino acids. After removal of 6 bases from V and 0 bases from J, the junction contained 7 bases not matched to a gene. CDR3: CASSIQGETNTGELFF. In nucleotides, the CDR3 is TGTGCCAGCAGCATTCAGGGGGAGACGAACACCGGGGAGCTGTTTTTT.

The rearrangement links TRBV11-2 to TRBJ1-5; D unresolved. Trimming removed 1 base from V and 5 bases from J, with 6 bases in between. Per germline, CDR1 SGHAT and CDR2 FQNNGV. The CDR3 runs 13 residues. This chain's CDR3 is CASSLGQHQPQHF. CDR3 sequence (DNA): TGTGCCAGCAGCTTAGGCCAGCATCAGCCCCAGCATTTT.

The chain is built from TRBV19 and TRBJ2-2; perhaps TRBD1 as D (5 bases). Germline V gene sequence: CDR1 LNHDA, CDR2 SQIVND (reference sequence). The CDR3 extends over 14 amino acids. Trimming took 7 bases from V and 0 from J, leaving 9 bases between them. CDR3 DNA sequence: TGTGCCAGTACGCGACAGACGAACACCGGGGAGCTGTTTTTT. Translated, it gives CASTRQTNTGELFF.

This clonotype was picked up many times. The V gene is TRBV7-8, the J gene TRBJ1-1, with a weak D call TRBD1 (6 bases). V lost 6 bases and J 6 bases, leaving 17 bases between the germline ends. Germline-derived CDR1 and CDR2 are SGHVS and FQNEAQ. The CDR3 contains 14 residues. CDR3 coding DNA: TGTGCCAGCAGGCCGGACAGAGTAGTCGCTGAAGCTTTCTTT. Amino acids: CASRPDRVVAEAFF.

This clonotype was observed many times. V is TRBV7-6 and J is TRBJ2-5; 9 bases agree with TRBD1. There are 15 residues in the CDR3. Germline V gives CDR1 SGHVS, CDR2 FNYEAQ. Germline trimming cut 3 bases from V and 5 bases from J; bases unmatched to any gene: 7. The CDR3 bases are TGTGCCAGCAGCTTGGGACAGGGCGGTTGGGAGACCCAGTACTTC. Translation gives CASSLGQGGWETQYF.

This chain connects TRBV11-2 to TRBJ2-4; D perhaps matches TRBD1 (5 bases). Between the trimmed V and J ends, which lost 1 base and 3 bases, there was a span of 10 bases. Germline V gene lookup returns CDR1 SGHAT and CDR2 FQNNGV. CDR3 size: 15 residues. For the CDR3, the DNA is TGTGCCAGCAGCTTAGCAGGGTTGGACAAAAACATTCAGTACTTC. Protein: CASSLAGLDKNIQYF.

This clonotype has a count of ten or more. The chain joins TRBV28 to TRBJ1-3; D remains unclear. V lost 5 bases, J lost 0 bases, and 17 bases lay in between. Germline values: CDR1 MDHEN, CDR2 SYDVKM. The CDR3 sequence is 17 residues long. CDR3 loop: CASSERAFGSSGNTIYF. CDR3 bases: TGTGCCAGCAGTGAACGCGCTTTTGGCAGCTCTGGAAACACCATATATTTT.

This clonotype was counted only a few times. The chain has TRBV7-7 and TRBJ2-5; D perhaps matches TRBD2 (6 bases). Trimming left V 5 bases short and J 4 bases short, with 14 bases between. This CDR3 has 14 amino acids. Germline CDR1 and CDR2: SSHAT and FNYEAQ (reference sequence). CDR3 bases: TGTGCCAGCAGCACGGCGGGGTTTGGAGAGACCCAGTACTTC. Translation gives CASSTAGFGETQYF.

This chain connects TRBV20-1 to TRBJ1-2; D is unclear. CDR3 size: 12 residues. Deletions cut 3 bases from V and 1 base from J, with 6 bases between. Per germline, CDR1 DFQATT and CDR2 SNEGSKA (reference sequence). The CDR3 nucleotides read TGCAGTGCTAGGCACAGTAACTATGGCTACACCTTC. Translated, it gives CSARHSNYGYTF.

A few counts support this clonotype. The chain combines TRBV7-9 with TRBJ2-4, with 7 bases that match TRBD1. Losses at the gene ends were 5 bases for V and 5 bases for J; bases not matched to a gene: 12. The CDR3 covers 16 residues. Per germline, CDR1 SEHNR and CDR2 FQNEAQ (reference sequence). CDR3 DNA: TGTGCCAGCAGCCCGACGACAGGGAAGGGGGAAAACATTCAGTACTTC. Amino acid sequence: CASSPTTGKGENIQYF.

The chain is built from TRBV7-9 and TRBJ2-1, with D possibly TRBD2 on 6 matching bases. From germline, CDR1 is SEHNR and CDR2 FQNEAQ (reference sequence). This CDR3 comprises 18 residues. V was clipped by 5 bases and J by 0 bases, with 20 bases between them. The DNA of the CDR3 is TGTGCCAGCAGCACGACCATAAAGCGGGCGAGCTCCTACAATGAGCAGTTCTTC. This encodes CASSTTIKRASSYNEQFF. The whole variable domain, remainder taken from reference TRBV7-9 and TRBJ2-1, is DTGVSQNPRHKITKRGQNVTFRCDPISEHNRLYWYRQTLGQGPEFLTYFQNEAQLEKSRLLSDRFSAERPKGSFSTLEIQRTEQGDSAMYLCASSTTIKRASSYNEQFFGPGTRLTVL.

On this clonotype: This could be a read error, since a much larger clone is one nucleotide away. The chain uses TRBV7-2 and TRBJ2-5; unclear D gene. The length of the CDR3 is 16 residues. CDR1 and CDR2 from the germline V gene are SGHTA and FQGNSA. V was clipped by 5 bases and J by 5 bases, with 21 bases between them. Here the CDR3 DNA reads TGTGCCAGCAGCCCGATACAGCGAATTGGGGTGGAGACCCAGTACTTC. Translated: CASSPIQRIGVETQYF.

For this clonotype: One end of the junction is discordant with germline, which a read error may explain. The CDR3 DNA sequence: TGTGCCAGAAGCTTATCGGGTTCCTATAATTCACCCATCCACTTT. Residues: CARSLSGSYNSPIHF. V and J are TRBV7-2 and TRBJ1-6; unclear D gene. The CDR3 runs 15 residues. Germline assignment: CDR1 SGHTA and CDR2 FQGNSA.

The chain uses TRBV4-1 and TRBJ2-2; 9 positions agree with TRBD1. The CDR3 loop spans 16 amino acids. Trimming at V came to 3 bases and at J to 6 bases, leaving 8 bases not matched to a gene. Germline loops: CDR1 MGHRA, CDR2 YSYEKL. The CDR3, as DNA: TGCGCCAGCAGCCATACAGGGGGCTATCAGGCCGGGGAGCTGTTTTTT. This encodes CASSHTGGYQAGELFF.

The chain carries TRBV10-3 and TRBJ2-7; 7 bases line up with TRBD2. Unmatched junction bases numbered 3, after V lost 8 bases and J lost 2 bases. Germline lookup yields CDR1 ENHRY and CDR2 SYGVKD. The length of the CDR3 is 12 residues. The chain's CDR3 is CAIWGGTYEQYF. Here the CDR3 DNA reads TGTGCCATCTGGGGGGGGACCTACGAGCAGTACTTC.

This clonotype was observed once. CDR3 coding DNA: TGTGCCACCAGTCTGGGGGAAACCTACAATGAGCAGTTCTTC. This encodes CATSLGETYNEQFF. The chain recombines TRBV24-1 with TRBJ2-1, with D perhaps given as TRBD1 or TRBD2 (5 bases each). The CDR3 runs 14 residues. Germline V gene lookup returns CDR1 KGHDR and CDR2 SFDVKD. V lost 6 bases to trimming and J lost 2 bases, with 10 bases between them.

The rearrangement uses TRBV7-8 and TRBJ1-5; a possible D gene is TRBD1 (5 bases). CDR3 length equals 14 residues. Trimming removed 6 bases from V and 5 bases from J, with 14 bases in between. Germline CDR1 reads SGHVS; CDR2 reads FQNEAQ. CDR3 protein: CASSGMRGDQPQHF. The CDR3 DNA reads as TGTGCCAGCAGTGGGATGAGGGGCGATCAGCCCCAGCATTTT.

V usage is TRBV28 and J usage is TRBJ1-2, with TRBD1 as a possible D gene (5 bases). Germline lookup yields CDR1 MDHEN and CDR2 SYDVKM. CDR3 length: 14 amino acids. Trimming pared 6 bases from V and 4 bases from J, leaving 15 bases between. This CDR3 reads CASSPTTETYGYTF. The CDR3 coding sequence is TGTGCCAGCAGCCCGACGACAGAGACCTATGGCTACACCTTC.

The chain is built from TRBV4-1 and TRBJ2-2; 7 bases are shared with TRBD1. The V segment lost 0 bases and the J segment 4 bases; nucleotides outside the gene matches: 8. CDR1 MGHRA and CDR2 YSYEKL come from the germline V gene. This CDR3 is 17 amino acids long. The CDR3 is CASSQEEWTGSTGELFF. CDR3 sequence (DNA): TGCGCCAGCAGCCAAGAAGAATGGACAGGTAGCACCGGGGAGCTGTTTTTT.

A single count supports this clonotype. The V and J genes are TRBV4-1 and TRBJ2-5; 9 bases are shared with TRBD1. CDR1 is MGHRA, CDR2 YSYEKL, per germline. V lost 1 base, J lost 2 bases, and 2 bases stayed unmatched. The CDR3 is 15 amino acids. In nucleotides, the CDR3 is TGCGCCAGCAGCCAAGTCGGGACAGGGCAAGAGACCCAGTACTTC. As protein: CASSQVGTGQETQYF.

The chain recombines TRBV20-1 with TRBJ1-6; 9 bases are shared with TRBD1. The CDR3 has 13 residues. Looked up from germline, CDR1 is DFQATT and CDR2 is SNEGSKA (reference sequence). Trimming cost V 5 bases and J 5 bases; bases outside gene matches: 1. CDR3 DNA: TGCAGTGCTGGGACAGGGAATAATTCACCCCTCCACTTT. This translates into CSAGTGNNSPLHF.

This clonotype was counted ten times or more. The chain uses TRBV7-2 and TRBJ1-5; 7 bases map to TRBD1. The CDR3 sequence is 16 residues long. The germline gives CDR1 SGHTA, CDR2 FQGNSA. J gave up 7 bases and V 4 bases, and 13 bases lay outside the gene matches. CDR3 loop: CASSSGLSGGYQPQHF. In DNA form, the CDR3 reads TGTGCCAGCAGCTCGGGCTTGTCAGGGGGGTACCAGCCCCAGCATTTT.

The sample holds a few counts of this clonotype. This chain connects TRBV19 to TRBJ1-5; no firm D call. The V end was cut by 8 bases, the J end by 5 bases, with 7 bases between. CDR3 size: 11 residues. Germline V gene data show CDR1 as LNHDA and CDR2 as SQIVND (reference sequence). The CDR3 nucleotides read TGTGCCAGTGGTGAGGATCAGCCCCAGCATTTT. As protein: CASGEDQPQHF.

The CDR3 DNA sequence: TGTGCCAGTAGTATCAAGGGATCGTATCAGCCCCAGCATTTT. It encodes CASSIKGSYQPQHF. This chain joins TRBV19 and TRBJ1-5; D uncertain. CDR3 length: 14 amino acids. V lost 3 bases, J lost 5 bases, and 11 bases lay in between. Looked up from germline, CDR1 is LNHDA and CDR2 is SQIVND (reference sequence).

This clonotype was found a few times. The rearrangement uses TRBV19 and TRBJ1-2; the D is unclear. The CDR3 covers 15 residues. Germline CDR1 and CDR2: LNHDA and SQIVND (reference sequence). Trimming left V 7 bases short and J 1 base short, with 16 bases between. The CDR3 reads CASTKDRTINYGYTF. The CDR3 DNA reads TGTGCCAGTACCAAGGACCGGACGATTAACTATGGCTACACCTTC. The variable domain in full, with the rest retrieved from reference TRBV19 and TRBJ1-2, is DGGITQSPKYLFRKEGQNVTLSCEQNLNHDAMYWYRQDPGQGLRLIYYSQIVNDFQKGDIAEGYSVSREKKESFPLTVTSAQKNPTAFYLCASTKDRTINYGYTFGSGTRLTVV.